This TCR beta chain was recorded in a study of blood T cell repertoires in COVID-19. Background on the study: The study drew acute and convalescent COVID-19 samples from the United States, Italy and Spain. PBMCs, B-cell-depleted T cells, or T cells provided the cDNA or gDNA that made up the material.

The CDR3 runs to 15 residues. Germline V lookup: CDR1 MNHEY, CDR2 SVGAGI. Between the trimmed V and J ends, which lost 5 bases and 10 bases, there was a span of 23 bases. Original methodology: Counts of nucleated cells, estimated from reference gene primer amplification, were obtained. Profiled with immunoSEQ multiplex PCR; TCRdb holds only in-frame clones, not every one. D and trimming were read from the DNA, whereas the V and J calls and clone size are those reported in that table. The sample lists approximately 150,000 clones, about 86% occurring once. The receptor was derived from a man in his 70s with acute or convalescent COVID-19. The material sequenced was peripheral blood. This chain links TRBV6-5 with TRBJ1-1; possibly TRBD1 for D (6 bases). In nucleotides, the CDR3 is TGTGCCAGCAGTCGACAACTGGACGGCCAAGGGGGAGCTTTCTTT. Translated: CASSRQLDGQGGAFF.